This T cell receptor (beta chain) is from a study of early T cells in non-severe SARS-CoV-2 infection. Study details: Unsorted whole-blood RNA was sequenced in bulk, leaving chains unpaired.

Study-wide results and limits: VDJdb-based matching was biased toward anti-spike CD8 responses and missed private and CD4 specificities.

Unique molecular identifiers tagged individual cDNA molecules. One entry per CDR3 protein, called by TCRdb with MiXCR from the 5' RACE reads. This table holds 28,000 or so distinct CDR3 sequences, 6.6% found once. Trimming removed 2 bases from V and 5 bases from J, with 16 bases in between. The CDR3 loop spans 16 amino acids. CDR1 and CDR2 from the germline V gene are SGHTA and FQGTGA. In its sample, this clonotype was seen many times. Its antigen is not identified. The receptor comes from an adult who was a healthcare worker with PCR-confirmed SARS-CoV-2 infection or an uninfected control (not recorded which). The chain couples TRBV7-3 to TRBJ2-1, with a weak D call TRBD2 (5 bases). The sample consisted of whole blood. DNA of the CDR3: TGTGCCAGCAGCTTATTGGCGGGCCCCGTAAACAATGAGCAGTTCTTC. The encoded protein is CASSLLAGPVNNEQFF.